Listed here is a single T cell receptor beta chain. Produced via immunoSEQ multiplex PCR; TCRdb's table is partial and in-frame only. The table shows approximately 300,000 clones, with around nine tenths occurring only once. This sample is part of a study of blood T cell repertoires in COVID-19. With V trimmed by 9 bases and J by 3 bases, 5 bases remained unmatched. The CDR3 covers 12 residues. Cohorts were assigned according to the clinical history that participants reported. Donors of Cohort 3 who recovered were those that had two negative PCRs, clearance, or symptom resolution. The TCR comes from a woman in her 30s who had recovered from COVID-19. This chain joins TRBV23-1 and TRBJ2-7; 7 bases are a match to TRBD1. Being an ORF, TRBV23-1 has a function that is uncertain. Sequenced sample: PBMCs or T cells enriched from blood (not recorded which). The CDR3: CARDRIVYEQYF. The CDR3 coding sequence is TGCGCCAGGGACAGGATCGTCTACGAGCAGTACTTC.